These 11 T cell receptor beta chains share one sample of origin, sequenced in a study of blood T cell repertoires in COVID-19 (dated by TCRdb to the early 2020s). The method was the immunoSEQ multiplex PCR assay. As stored in TCRdb, this immuneACCESS dataset retains in-frame rearrangements with V and J assigned. A fraction of the clones does not appear; measured against another copy, unresolved V genes explain less than half of the discrepancy, and the remainder lacks a known reason. The sample table lists approximately 360,000 clones, around 90% of them with a count of one. Of the sample, 6% to 7.5% falls within the top ten clones. Material: peripheral blood. The receptor set was obtained from a man aged 18 to 29 with active or convalescent COVID-19.

The chain carries TRBV6-5 and TRBJ1-2, with TRBD1 as a possible D gene (6 bases). CDR1 is MNHEY, CDR2 SVGAGI, per germline. This CDR3 has 13 amino acids. The germline V and J ends were trimmed by 6 bases and 6 bases, with 14 bases remaining between them. As DNA, the CDR3 is TGTGCCAGCAGAGACCCAGGGGCGCATGGCTACACCTTC. Its protein product is CASRDPGAHGYTF.

The chain uses TRBV5-1 and TRBJ2-3, with D unclear. V gave up 0 bases and J gave up 1 base, with 12 bases separating them. The germline CDR1 and CDR2 sequences are SGHRS and YFSETQ. The CDR3 has 16 amino acids. The DNA of the CDR3 is TGCGCCAGCAGCTTGGCTGCGACACGAGGCACAGATACGCAGTATTTT. Translated, it gives CASSLAATRGTDTQYF.

The V call is TRBV19, the J call TRBJ1-4, with D possibly matching TRBD1 (6 bases). CDR1 and CDR2 (germline): LNHDA, SQIVND (reference sequence). CDR3 length: 14 amino acids. Trimming stripped 3 bases from V and 5 bases from J, with 10 bases between. The DNA of the CDR3 is TGTGCCAGTAGTATTTCCCAGGGGAATGAAAAACTGTTTTTT. This codes for CASSISQGNEKLFF.

The chain uses TRBV6-5 and TRBJ2-7; D is unclear. Trimming pared 0 bases from V and 0 bases from J, leaving 9 bases between. Germline values: CDR1 MNHEY, CDR2 SVGAGI. This CDR3 region has 15 residues. DNA of the CDR3: TGTGCCAGCAGTTACTCGGGCAGTCGCTCCTACGAGCAGTACTTC. This sequence encodes CASSYSGSRSYEQYF.

The chain combines TRBV5-1 with TRBJ2-2; the D gene is possibly TRBD1 (5 bases). The CDR3 totals 14 residues. Trimming cost V 4 bases and J 4 bases, with 11 bases left between them. Germline V gene sequence: CDR1 SGHRS, CDR2 YFSETQ. The CDR3, as DNA: TGCGCCAGCAGCAAGGACACGGTCACCGGGGAGCTGTTTTTT. Translating gives CASSKDTVTGELFF.

This rearrangement joins TRBV2 to TRBJ2-7; 9 bases map to TRBD1. The CDR3 covers 14 residues. The V segment lost 7 bases and the J segment 5 bases; nucleotides outside the gene matches: 9. Germline V gene sequence: CDR1 SNHLY, CDR2 FYNNEI. CDR3 nucleotide sequence: TGTGCCAGCATCCGCTCACAGGGGGCCCACGAGCAGTACTTC. Protein: CASIRSQGAHEQYF.

This clone has just one count. V gene TRBV6-5 combines with J gene TRBJ1-1, with D possibly TRBD1 on 6 matching bases. V dropped 5 bases and J dropped 1 base, with 14 bases sitting between them. The CDR3 totals 15 residues. In germline, CDR1 is MNHEY, CDR2 SVGAGI. The CDR3 nucleotides read TGTGCCAGCAGTCACACAGGGAGCGGGAACACTGAAGCTTTCTTT. This translates into CASSHTGSGNTEAFF.

The V and J genes are TRBV11-2 and TRBJ1-1; 12 bases map to TRBD1. The CDR3 is made up of 15 amino acids. Germline loops: CDR1 SGHAT, CDR2 FQNNGV. The junction had 7 bases not matched to a gene; V was cut back by 7 bases and J by 4 bases. The CDR3 protein is CASTPGQGAFTEAFF. CDR3 bases: TGTGCCAGCACCCCGGGACAGGGGGCTTTCACTGAAGCTTTCTTT.

The chain recombines TRBV5-1 with TRBJ2-2, with 10 bases matching TRBD2. J lost 4 bases, V lost 3 bases, and 6 bases had no gene match. This CDR3 region has 16 residues. CDR1 SGHRS and CDR2 YFSETQ come from the germline V gene. The CDR3 region is CASSYGLAVTTGELFF. For the CDR3, the DNA is TGCGCCAGCAGCTACGGACTAGCGGTCACCACCGGGGAGCTGTTTTTT.

The CDR3 nucleotides are TGTGCCAGCAGCCAGGGGCGGCTACAGTACTTC. Protein product: CASSQGRLQYF. V is TRBV14 and J is TRBJ2-7, with a tentative D call TRBD1 (5 bases). In germline, CDR1 is SGHDN, CDR2 FVKESK. There are 11 residues in the CDR3. With 3 bases removed from V and 10 bases from J, the gap between germline ends came to 10 bases.

The chain is built from TRBV19 and TRBJ1-3, with D tentatively TRBD1 (5 bases). In germline, CDR1 is LNHDA, CDR2 SQIVND (reference sequence). CDR3 length: 17 amino acids. Trimming took 7 bases from V and 0 from J, leaving 19 bases between them. The CDR3 DNA sequence: TGTGCCAGTACGGCAGGGCGCCTCGGGCGCTCTGGAAACACCATATATTTT. It translates to CASTAGRLGRSGNTIYF. The full variable domain, its missing parts supplied by reference TRBV19 and TRBJ1-3, is DGGITQSPKYLFRKEGQNVTLSCEQNLNHDAMYWYRQDPGQGLRLIYYSQIVNDFQKGDIAEGYSVSREKKESFPLTVTSAQKNPTAFYLCASTAGRLGRSGNTIYFGEGSWLTVV.